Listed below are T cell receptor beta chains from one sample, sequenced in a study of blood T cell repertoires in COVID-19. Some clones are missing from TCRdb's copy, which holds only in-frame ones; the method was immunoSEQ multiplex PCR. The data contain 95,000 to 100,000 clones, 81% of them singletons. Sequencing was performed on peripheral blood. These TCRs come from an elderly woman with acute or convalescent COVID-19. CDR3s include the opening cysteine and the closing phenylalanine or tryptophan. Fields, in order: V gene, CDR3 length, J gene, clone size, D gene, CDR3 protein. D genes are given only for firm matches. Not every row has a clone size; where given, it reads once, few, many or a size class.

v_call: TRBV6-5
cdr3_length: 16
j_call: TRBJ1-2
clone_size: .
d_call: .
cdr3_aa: CASSYLSGGQLYGYTF

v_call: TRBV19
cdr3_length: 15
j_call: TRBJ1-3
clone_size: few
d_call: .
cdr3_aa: CASSATGTIGNTIYF

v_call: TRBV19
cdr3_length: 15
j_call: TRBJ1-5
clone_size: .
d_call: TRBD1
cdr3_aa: CASSTGTGDNQPQHF

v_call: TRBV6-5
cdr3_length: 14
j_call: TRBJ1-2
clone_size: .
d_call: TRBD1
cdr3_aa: CASKKTGGNYGYTF

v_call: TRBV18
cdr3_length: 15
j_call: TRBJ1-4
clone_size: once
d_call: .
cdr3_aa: CASSLIQGTNEKLFF

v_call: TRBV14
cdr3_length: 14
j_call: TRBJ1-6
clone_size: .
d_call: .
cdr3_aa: CASSKQGRNSPLHF

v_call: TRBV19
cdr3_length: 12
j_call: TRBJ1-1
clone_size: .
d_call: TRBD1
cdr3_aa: CASRSQGAGAFF

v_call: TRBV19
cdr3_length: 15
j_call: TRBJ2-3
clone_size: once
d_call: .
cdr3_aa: CASSIGRVSTDTQYF

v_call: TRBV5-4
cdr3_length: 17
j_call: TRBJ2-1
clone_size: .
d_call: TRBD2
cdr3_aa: CASSNPQRGGSYNEQFF

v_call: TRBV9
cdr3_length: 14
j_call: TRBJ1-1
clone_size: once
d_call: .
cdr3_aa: CASSKTPLNTEAFF

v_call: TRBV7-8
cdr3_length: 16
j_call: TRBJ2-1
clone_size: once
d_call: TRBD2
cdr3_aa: CASSSQTSGGANEQFF

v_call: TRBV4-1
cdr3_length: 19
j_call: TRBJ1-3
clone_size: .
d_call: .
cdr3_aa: CASSQEESPAGGFGNTIYF

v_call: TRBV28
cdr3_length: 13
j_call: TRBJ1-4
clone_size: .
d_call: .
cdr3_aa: CASSFDRDEKLFF

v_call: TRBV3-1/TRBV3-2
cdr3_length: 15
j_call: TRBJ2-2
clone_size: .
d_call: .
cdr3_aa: CASSQERQNTGELFF

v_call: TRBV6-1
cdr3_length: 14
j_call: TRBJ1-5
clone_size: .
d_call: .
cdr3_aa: CASKGGDRNQPQHF

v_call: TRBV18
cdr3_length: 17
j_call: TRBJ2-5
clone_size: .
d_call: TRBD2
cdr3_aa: CASSPRSSGGQQETQYF

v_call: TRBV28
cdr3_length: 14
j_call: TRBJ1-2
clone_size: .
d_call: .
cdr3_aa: CASSLLGQYYGYTF

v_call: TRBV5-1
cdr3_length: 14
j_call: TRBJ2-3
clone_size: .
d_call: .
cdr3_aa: CASSLAGGTDTQYF

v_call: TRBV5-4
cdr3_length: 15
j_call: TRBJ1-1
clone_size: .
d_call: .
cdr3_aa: CASSVRTTAGTEAFF

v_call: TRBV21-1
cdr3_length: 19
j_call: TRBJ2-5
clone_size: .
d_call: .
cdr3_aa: CASSKSPTSGGWVGETQYF

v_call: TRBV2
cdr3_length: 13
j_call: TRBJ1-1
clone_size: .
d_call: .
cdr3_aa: CASRRQPNTEAFF

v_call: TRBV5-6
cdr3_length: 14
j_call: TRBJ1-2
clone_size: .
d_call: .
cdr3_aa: CASSLGQANYGYTF

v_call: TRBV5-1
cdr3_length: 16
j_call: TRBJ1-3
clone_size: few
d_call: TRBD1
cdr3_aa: CASSLQGIIAGNTIYF